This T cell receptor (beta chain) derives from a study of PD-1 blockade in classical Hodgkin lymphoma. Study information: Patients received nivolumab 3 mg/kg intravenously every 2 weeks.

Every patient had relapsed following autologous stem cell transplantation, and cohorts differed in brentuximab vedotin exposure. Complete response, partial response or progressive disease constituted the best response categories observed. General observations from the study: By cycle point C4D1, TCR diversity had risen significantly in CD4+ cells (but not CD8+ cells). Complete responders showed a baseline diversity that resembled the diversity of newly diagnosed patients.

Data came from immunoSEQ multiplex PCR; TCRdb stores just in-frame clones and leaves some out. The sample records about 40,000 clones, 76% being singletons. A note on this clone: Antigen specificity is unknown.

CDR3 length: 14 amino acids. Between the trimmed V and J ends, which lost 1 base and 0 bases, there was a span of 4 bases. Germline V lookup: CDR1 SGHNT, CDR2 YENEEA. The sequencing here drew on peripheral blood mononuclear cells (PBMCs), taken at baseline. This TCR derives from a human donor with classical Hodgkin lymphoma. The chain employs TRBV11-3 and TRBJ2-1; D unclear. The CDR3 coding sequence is TGTGCCAGCAGCTTAGGTTTCTCCTACAATGAGCAGTTCTTC. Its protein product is CASSLGFSYNEQFF.